This TCR beta chain was recorded in a study of T cell repertoires in cytomegalovirus infection. Study information: Shared public TCR beta signatures pointed to both CMV infection and a matching HLA type. Points from the study as a whole: Cumulative frequency (of public TCR beta family members) identified carriers of CMV plus the relevant HLA. Clonotype analysis showed dominance of the ex vivo response by HLA-C-restricted CMV-specific TCR beta clonotypes.

TCRdb reprocessed the reads via MiXCR and lists one record per CDR3 protein. Counted here are hundreds of thousands of distinct CDR3 sequences, roughly a third occurring once; the ten biggest clones make up 2.5% to 3.5%. V gave up 3 bases and J gave up 2 bases, with 19 bases separating them. This CDR3 contains 17 residues. The V gene's germline CDR1 is SEHNR and CDR2 FQNEAQ (reference sequence). As regards this clonotype: What it recognizes is unknown.

The source is a human donor in good health (CMV status not recorded). Some clones in this sample may be carry-over from other donors' samples. J is TRBJ1-2 and V is TRBV7-9; D gene uncertain. What was sequenced was PBMCs. CDR3 in amino acids: CASSFYLTPNRNYGYTF. CDR3 DNA: TGTGCCAGCAGCTTTTATTTGACACCGAATAGAAACTATGGCTACACCTTC.